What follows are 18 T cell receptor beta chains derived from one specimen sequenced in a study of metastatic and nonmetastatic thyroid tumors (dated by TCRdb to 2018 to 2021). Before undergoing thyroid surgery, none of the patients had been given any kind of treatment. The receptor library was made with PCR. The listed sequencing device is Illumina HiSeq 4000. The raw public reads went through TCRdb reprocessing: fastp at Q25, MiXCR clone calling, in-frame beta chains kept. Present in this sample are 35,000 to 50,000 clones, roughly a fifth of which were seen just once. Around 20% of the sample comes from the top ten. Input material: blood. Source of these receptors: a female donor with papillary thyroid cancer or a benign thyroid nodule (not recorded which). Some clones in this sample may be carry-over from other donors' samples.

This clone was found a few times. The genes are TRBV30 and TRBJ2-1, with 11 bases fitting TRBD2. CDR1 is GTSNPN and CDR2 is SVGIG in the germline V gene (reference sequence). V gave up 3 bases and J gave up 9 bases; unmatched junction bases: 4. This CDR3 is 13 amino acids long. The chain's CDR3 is CAWSVAGGSEQFF. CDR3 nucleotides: TGTGCCTGGAGCGTAGCGGGGGGGTCTGAGCAGTTCTTC.

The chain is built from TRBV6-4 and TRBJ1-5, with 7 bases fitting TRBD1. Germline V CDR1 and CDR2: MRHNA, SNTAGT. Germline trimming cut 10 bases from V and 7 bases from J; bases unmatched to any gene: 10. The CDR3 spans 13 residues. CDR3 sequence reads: CAIDRDLKQPQHF. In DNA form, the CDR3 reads TGTGCCATCGACAGGGATCTCAAACAGCCCCAGCATTTT.

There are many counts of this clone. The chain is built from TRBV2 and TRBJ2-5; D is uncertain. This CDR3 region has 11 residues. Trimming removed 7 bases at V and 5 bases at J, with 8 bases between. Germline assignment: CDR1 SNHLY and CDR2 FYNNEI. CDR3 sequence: CASKEGETQYF. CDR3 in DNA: TGTGCCAGCAAAGAAGGGGAGACCCAGTACTTC.

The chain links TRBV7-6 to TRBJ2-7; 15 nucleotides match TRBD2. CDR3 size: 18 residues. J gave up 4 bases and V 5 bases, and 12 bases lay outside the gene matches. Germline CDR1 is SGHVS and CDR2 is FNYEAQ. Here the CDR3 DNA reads TGTGCCAGCAGCGCTAGTCCGGGACTAGCGGGGGGACCTTACGAGCAGTACGTC. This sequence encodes CASSASPGLAGGPYEQYV.

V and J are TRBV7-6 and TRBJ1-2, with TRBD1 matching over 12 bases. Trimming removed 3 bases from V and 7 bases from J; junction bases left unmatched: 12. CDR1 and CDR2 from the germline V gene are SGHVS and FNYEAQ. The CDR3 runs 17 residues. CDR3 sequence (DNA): TGTGCCAGCAGCTTTACCGGGACAGGGGGCGCGCAGAGTGGCTACACCTTC. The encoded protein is CASSFTGTGGAQSGYTF.

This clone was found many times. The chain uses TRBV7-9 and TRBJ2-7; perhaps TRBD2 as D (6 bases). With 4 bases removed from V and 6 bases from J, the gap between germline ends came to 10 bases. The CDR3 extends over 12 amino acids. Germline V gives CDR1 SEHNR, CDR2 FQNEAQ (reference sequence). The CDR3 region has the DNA TGTGCCAGCAGCTGGGACTTGGGCGAGCAGTACTTC. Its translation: CASSWDLGEQYF.

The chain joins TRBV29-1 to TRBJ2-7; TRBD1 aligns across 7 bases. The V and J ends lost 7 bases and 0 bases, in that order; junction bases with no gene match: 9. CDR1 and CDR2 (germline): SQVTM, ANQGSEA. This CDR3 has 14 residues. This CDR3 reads CSATGIESSYEQYF. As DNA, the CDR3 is TGCAGCGCGACAGGGATCGAGAGCTCCTACGAGCAGTACTTC.

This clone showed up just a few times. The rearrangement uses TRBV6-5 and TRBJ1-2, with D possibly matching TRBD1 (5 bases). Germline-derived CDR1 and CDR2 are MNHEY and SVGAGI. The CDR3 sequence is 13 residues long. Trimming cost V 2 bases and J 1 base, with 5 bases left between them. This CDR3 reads CASSYDSNYGYTF. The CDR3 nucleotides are TGTGCCAGCAGTTACGACAGTAACTATGGCTACACCTTC.

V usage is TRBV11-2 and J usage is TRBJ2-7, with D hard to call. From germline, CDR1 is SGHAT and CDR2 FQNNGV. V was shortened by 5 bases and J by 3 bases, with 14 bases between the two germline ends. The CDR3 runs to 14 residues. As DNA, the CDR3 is TGTGCCAGCAGCCTACGGGCTGGGGACTACGAGCAGTACTTC. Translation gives CASSLRAGDYEQYF.

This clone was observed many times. The CDR3 sequence is CASSPLLPYEQYF. CDR3 sequence (DNA): TGTGCCAGCAGCCCTCTTCTCCCCTACGAGCAGTACTTC. This chain joins TRBV28 and TRBJ2-7; D call uncertain. The germline V gene has CDR1 MDHEN and CDR2 SYDVKM. V was pared by 6 bases and J by 2 bases, with 11 bases between. CDR3 size: 13 residues.

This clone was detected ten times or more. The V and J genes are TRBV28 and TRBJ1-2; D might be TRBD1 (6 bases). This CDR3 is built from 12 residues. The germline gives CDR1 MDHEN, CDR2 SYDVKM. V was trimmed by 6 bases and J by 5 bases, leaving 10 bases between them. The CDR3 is CASSLQGYGYTF. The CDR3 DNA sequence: TGTGCCAGCAGCCTACAGGGATATGGCTACACCTTC.

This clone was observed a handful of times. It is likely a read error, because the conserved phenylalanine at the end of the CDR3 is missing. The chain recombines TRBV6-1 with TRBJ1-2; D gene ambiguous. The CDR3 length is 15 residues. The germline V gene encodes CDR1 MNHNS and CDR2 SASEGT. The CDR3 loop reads CTSRIATPSWYGYTL. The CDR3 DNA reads TGTACCAGCAGAATAGCCACCCCATCGTGGTATGGCTACACCTTA.

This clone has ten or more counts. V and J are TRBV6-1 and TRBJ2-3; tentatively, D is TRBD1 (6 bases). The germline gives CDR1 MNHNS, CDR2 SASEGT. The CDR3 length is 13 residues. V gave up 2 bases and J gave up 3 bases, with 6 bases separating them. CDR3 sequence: CASSERGTDTQYF. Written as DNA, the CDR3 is TGTGCCAGCAGTGAAAGGGGGACAGATACGCAGTATTTT.

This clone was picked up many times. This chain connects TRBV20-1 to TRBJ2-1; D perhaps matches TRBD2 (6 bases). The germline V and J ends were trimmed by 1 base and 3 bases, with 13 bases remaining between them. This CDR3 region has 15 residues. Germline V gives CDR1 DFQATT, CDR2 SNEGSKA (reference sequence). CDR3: CSARVRGRIYNEQFF. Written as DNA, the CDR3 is TGCAGTGCTAGAGTACGGGGGAGAATCTACAATGAGCAGTTCTTC.

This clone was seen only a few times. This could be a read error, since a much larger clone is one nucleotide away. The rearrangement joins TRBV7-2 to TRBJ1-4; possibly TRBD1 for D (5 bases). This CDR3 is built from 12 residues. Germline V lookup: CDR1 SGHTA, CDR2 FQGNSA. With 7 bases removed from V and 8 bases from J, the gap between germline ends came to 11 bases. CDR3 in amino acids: CASIRGEEKLFF. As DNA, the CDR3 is TGTGCCAGCATCCGGGGGGAAGAAAAACTGTTTTTT.

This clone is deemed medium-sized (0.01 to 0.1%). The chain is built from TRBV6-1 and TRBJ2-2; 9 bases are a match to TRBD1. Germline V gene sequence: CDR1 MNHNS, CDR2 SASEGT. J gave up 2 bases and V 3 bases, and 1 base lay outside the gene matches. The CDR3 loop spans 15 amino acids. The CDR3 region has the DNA TGTGCCAGCAGTGAGGGACAGGGCAACACCGGGGAGCTGTTTTTT. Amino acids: CASSEGQGNTGELFF.

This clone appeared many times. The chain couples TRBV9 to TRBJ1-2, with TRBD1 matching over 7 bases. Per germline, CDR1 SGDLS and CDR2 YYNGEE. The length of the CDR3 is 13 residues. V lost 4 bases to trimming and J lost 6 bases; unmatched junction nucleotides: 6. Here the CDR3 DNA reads TGTGCCAGCAGCCCGACAGGGTTGGATGGCTACACCTTC. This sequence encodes CASSPTGLDGYTF. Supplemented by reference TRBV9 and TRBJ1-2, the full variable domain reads DSGVTQTPKHLITATGQRVTLRCSPRSGDLSVYWYQQSLDQGLQFLIQYYNGEERAKGNILERFSAQQFPDLHSELNLSSLELGDSALYFCASSPTGLDGYTFGSGTRLTVV.

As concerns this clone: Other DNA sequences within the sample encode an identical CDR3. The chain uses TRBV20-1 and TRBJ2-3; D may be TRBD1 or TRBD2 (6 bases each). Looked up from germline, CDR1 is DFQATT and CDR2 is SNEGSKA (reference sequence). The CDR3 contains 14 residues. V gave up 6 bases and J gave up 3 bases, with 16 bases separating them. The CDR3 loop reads CSASTGTSTDTQYF. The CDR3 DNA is TGCAGTGCATCCACAGGGACTTCAACAGATACGCAGTATTTT.